This passage covers 14 T cell receptor beta chains from one sample sequenced in a study of T-cell memory formation after mild COVID-19. TCRdb independently ran MiXCR on the 5' RACE reads; one entry per CDR3 protein. The sample carries more than 250,000 distinct CDR3 sequences, about 16% recorded once. Sequencing input: PBMCs or a T cell subset sorted from them (not recorded which). These receptors were taken from a man between 18 and 35 years old who had mild COVID-19 (a few samples of this study predate the infection). Cell type and time point are not known.

V gene TRBV12-3 or TRBV12-4 combines with J gene TRBJ1-2; D perhaps matches TRBD1 (5 bases). The ends were cut back, 6 bases at V and 6 bases at J, with 14 bases in the middle. The CDR3 consists of 13 residues. CDR3 bases: TGTGCCAGCAGAAAACCGACAGAACATGGCTACACCTTC. This sequence encodes CASRKPTEHGYTF.

This clonotype was seen only a few times. One end of the junction is discordant with germline, which a read error may explain. The chain employs TRBV4-2 and TRBJ1-1; D call uncertain. Germline lookup yields CDR1 LGHNA and CDR2 YNFKEQ. The CDR3 totals 15 residues. CDR3 sequence: CASGQPVLTEFEAFF. As DNA, the CDR3 is TGTGCCAGCGGCCAACCGGTCTTAACAGAGTTTGAAGCTTTCTTT.

The gene calls are TRBV7-2 and TRBJ2-3, with 7 nucleotides matching TRBD2. The CDR3 length is 15 residues. Germline values: CDR1 SGHTA, CDR2 FQGNSA. Germline trimming cut 2 bases from V and 0 bases from J; bases unmatched to any gene: 2. The chain's CDR3 is CASSLLRGSTDTQYF. CDR3 nucleotide sequence: TGTGCCAGCAGCTTACTGCGGGGGAGCACAGATACGCAGTATTTT.

The sample holds a few counts of this clonotype. The chain is built from TRBV12-3 or TRBV12-4 and TRBJ2-1; 9 bases line up with TRBD2. This CDR3 is built from 17 residues. Trimming cost V 1 base and J 1 base; bases outside gene matches: 5. CDR3 coding DNA: TGTGCCAGCAGTTTAGACTCTAGCGGGACTTCCTACAATGAGCAGTTCTTC. Amino acid sequence: CASSLDSSGTSYNEQFF.

This clonotype was found a few times. The V and J genes are TRBV5-4 and TRBJ2-2, with 9 positions matching TRBD1. CDR1 and CDR2 from the germline V gene are SGHNT and YYREEE (reference sequence). The CDR3 has 17 amino acids. The V segment lost 4 bases and the J segment 7 bases; nucleotides outside the gene matches: 14. CDR3 DNA sequence: TGTGCCAGCAGCGATGGGGTGGGACAGGGCCGCGGCGGGGAGCTGTTTTTT. As protein: CASSDGVGQGRGGELFF.

This clonotype was counted between two and nine times. This chain connects TRBV29-1 to TRBJ2-2, with 8 bases lining up with TRBD1. The germline V gene has CDR1 SQVTM and CDR2 ANQGSEA. The V gene end was trimmed by 6 bases and the J gene end by 8 bases; junction bases not matched to a gene: 8. CDR3 length equals 13 residues. CDR3 residues: CSVRTGWTGELFF. DNA for the CDR3: TGCAGCGTCAGGACAGGGTGGACTGGGGAGCTGTTTTTT.

The chain links TRBV10-3 to TRBJ2-1; 8 positions match TRBD2. Germline assignment: CDR1 ENHRY and CDR2 SYGVKD. The CDR3 totals 14 residues. V lost 2 bases and J lost 9; bases outside the gene matches: 6. CDR3: CAISEPGGASEQFF. The CDR3, as DNA: TGTGCCATCAGTGAGCCCGGGGGGGCCAGTGAGCAGTTCTTC.

Only a few counts were recorded for this clonotype. V gene TRBV12-3 or TRBV12-4 combines with J gene TRBJ1-6, with D perhaps matching TRBD1 (6 bases). The CDR3 has 13 amino acids. Trimming took off 2 bases at V and 10 bases at J, with 9 bases between the two ends. DNA for the CDR3: TGTGCCAGCAGTTTAAACAGGGAATCACCCCTCCACTTT. Its translation is CASSLNRESPLHF.

The CDR3 is CASSYRTVSTDTQYF. The DNA of the CDR3 is TGTGCCAGCAGTTACCGGACAGTCTCCACAGATACGCAGTATTTT. The chain recombines TRBV6-2 or TRBV6-3 with TRBJ2-3; TRBD1 is a possible D gene (6 bases). V dropped 2 bases and J dropped 2 bases, with 11 bases sitting between them. This CDR3 has 15 amino acids. Germline V gene data show CDR1 as MNHEY and CDR2 as SVGEGT.

This clonotype was seen a handful of times. The chain employs TRBV7-6 and TRBJ2-7; D is possibly TRBD2 (7 bases). CDR1 and CDR2 (germline): SGHVS, FNYEAQ. The germline V and J ends were trimmed by 5 bases and 6 bases, with 17 bases remaining between them. This CDR3 has 14 amino acids. The CDR3: CASSPKPGEGEQYV. CDR3 sequence (DNA): TGTGCCAGCAGCCCGAAACCAGGGGAGGGCGAGCAGTACGTC.

The rearrangement links TRBV5-4 to TRBJ2-7; 10 nucleotides match TRBD1. This CDR3 region has 14 residues. Germline assignment: CDR1 SGHNT and CDR2 YYREEE (reference sequence). J lost 3 bases, V lost 0 bases, and 0 bases had no gene match. In nucleotides, the CDR3 is TGTGCCAGCAGCTTGGGGACAGGGGGCTACGAGCAGTACGTC. Protein product: CASSLGTGGYEQYV.

This clonotype occurred many times. This rearrangement joins TRBV28 to TRBJ1-2, with D possibly being TRBD1 (6 bases). The CDR3 is 13 amino acids. Trimming took off 3 bases at V and 2 bases at J, with 7 bases between the two ends. Germline V gene data show CDR1 as MDHEN and CDR2 as SYDVKM. The CDR3, as DNA: TGTGCCAGCAGTTTCAGGGGCAACTATGGCTACACCTTC. Translation: CASSFRGNYGYTF.

The CDR3 DNA reads TGTGCCAGCAGCTTAGCAGTATCCCCCACAGATACGCAGTATTTT. It is translated as CASSLAVSPTDTQYF. The genes are TRBV7-9 and TRBJ2-3; D not resolved. Germline V gene lookup returns CDR1 SEHNR and CDR2 FQNEAQ (reference sequence). Trimming left V 0 bases short and J 2 bases short, with 9 bases between. The CDR3 contains 15 residues.

CDR3 sequence: CSVARGSQETQYF. The CDR3 nucleotides read TGCAGCGTTGCGAGGGGATCTCAAGAGACCCAGTACTTC. The chain carries TRBV29-1 and TRBJ2-5; either TRBD1 or TRBD2 may fit D (5 bases each). The germline CDR1 and CDR2 sequences are SQVTM and ANQGSEA. The CDR3 loop spans 13 amino acids. Trimming took 4 bases from V and 2 from J, leaving 11 bases between them.